A single sample is the source of the 12 T cell receptor beta chains below, sequenced in a study of shared clonotypes between healthy human individuals. TCRdb's copy holds only in-frame clones and misses some; the assay was immunoSEQ multiplex PCR. Of over 400,000 clones in the sample, 70% to 85% were seen once. Sequencing was carried out using PBMCs. The receptors were gathered from a woman in her thirties or forties in good health. Some clones in this sample may be carry-over from other donors' samples.

The sample holds a few counts of this clone. The chain couples TRBV7-9 to TRBJ2-4; D remains unclear. Looked up from germline, CDR1 is SEHNR and CDR2 is FQNEAQ (reference sequence). This CDR3 has 11 amino acids. The V and J ends lost 1 base and 11 bases respectively, with 6 bases between them. CDR3 amino acids: CASSLGAVQYF. The CDR3 DNA reads TGTGCCAGCAGCTTAGGAGCAGTTCAGTACTTC.

The gene calls are TRBV6-4 and TRBJ2-1; D not certain. The V end was cut by 0 bases, the J end by 8 bases, with 11 bases between. From germline, CDR1 is MRHNA and CDR2 SNTAGT. The CDR3 has 14 amino acids. CDR3 region: CASSDSTGGHEQFF. In DNA form, the CDR3 reads TGTGCCAGCAGTGACTCGACCGGTGGGCATGAGCAGTTCTTC.

This clone was recorded only once. As DNA, the CDR3 is TGTGCCAGCTCGCGCACCGGGACACGGGGAACAGCAACTAATGAAAAACTGTTTTTT. Residues: CASSRTGTRGTATNEKLFF. V gene TRBV18 combines with J gene TRBJ1-4, with D maybe TRBD1 (6 bases). This CDR3 is built from 19 residues. Looked up from germline, CDR1 is KGHSH and CDR2 is LQKENI. Deletions cut 6 bases from V and 0 bases from J, with 23 bases between.

The chain uses TRBV19 and TRBJ1-5; D is uncertain. The CDR3 runs to 13 residues. In germline, CDR1 is LNHDA, CDR2 SQIVND (reference sequence). V lost 5 bases to trimming and J lost 4 bases, with 9 bases between them. CDR3 coding DNA: TGTGCCAGTAGTCAACAGATTAATCAGCCCCAGCATTTT. It translates to CASSQQINQPQHF.

The sample holds many counts of this clone. V and J are TRBV6-1 and TRBJ2-7; D may be TRBD2 (5 bases). The CDR3 loop spans 12 amino acids. Trimming removed 7 bases from V and 6 bases from J, with 13 bases in between. The V gene's germline CDR1 is MNHNS and CDR2 SASEGT. This chain's CDR3 is CASTLLGSEQYF. The CDR3 nucleotides are TGTGCCAGCACTCTACTGGGGAGCGAGCAGTACTTC.

This chain connects TRBV5-4 to TRBJ1-2; D may be TRBD1 (5 bases). The CDR3 is 14 amino acids. Germline CDR1 reads SGHNT; CDR2 reads YYREEE (reference sequence). V was shortened by 6 bases and J by 5 bases, with 17 bases between the two germline ends. CDR3 in amino acids: CASTHLTAQYGYTF. In DNA form, the CDR3 reads TGTGCCAGCACCCACCTGACAGCTCAATATGGCTACACCTTC.

The chain is built from TRBV5-1 and TRBJ2-7; D remains ambiguous. This CDR3 comprises 18 residues. Trimming left V 0 bases short and J 0 bases short, with 19 bases between. The V gene's germline CDR1 is SGHRS and CDR2 YFSETQ. The CDR3 here is CASSLGSQSFGRSYEQYF. The DNA of the CDR3 is TGCGCCAGCAGCTTGGGTTCTCAGTCATTTGGTCGCTCCTACGAGCAGTACTTC.

This rearrangement joins TRBV30 to TRBJ1-5; 7 bases align to TRBD1. The CDR3 loop spans 16 amino acids. Losses at the gene ends were 0 bases for V and 7 bases for J; bases not matched to a gene: 12. Germline lookup yields CDR1 GTSNPN and CDR2 SVGIG (reference sequence). CDR3 residues: CAWSVGGARGQQPQHF. The CDR3 DNA sequence: TGTGCCTGGAGTGTGGGCGGGGCGAGGGGACAGCAGCCCCAGCATTTT.

The V call is TRBV19, the J call TRBJ2-2; perhaps TRBD2 as D (5 bases). The CDR3 has 15 residues. CDR1 and CDR2 (germline): LNHDA, SQIVND (reference sequence). The V end lost 2 bases, the J end lost 1 base, and 8 bases lay between the germline ends. The CDR3 here is CASSIKAGNTGELFF. DNA of the CDR3: TGTGCCAGTAGTATAAAGGCGGGGAACACCGGGGAGCTGTTTTTT.

V is TRBV29-1 and J is TRBJ2-5, with 9 bases matching TRBD1. CDR3 length: 14 amino acids. Per the germline V gene, CDR1 is SQVTM and CDR2 is ANQGSEA. V lost 7 bases to trimming and J lost 0 bases; unmatched junction nucleotides: 6. DNA for the CDR3: TGCAGCGCGACAGGGGGTCCGTACCAAGAGACCCAGTACTTC. It is translated as CSATGGPYQETQYF.

The V gene is TRBV5-1, the J gene TRBJ2-1, with D perhaps TRBD1 (7 bases). Trimming shortened V by 1 base and J by 7 bases, and 15 bases separated the two germline ends. The germline V gene encodes CDR1 SGHRS and CDR2 YFSETQ. CDR3 length equals 15 residues. The CDR3 coding sequence is TGCGCCAGCAGCTTGAGAGGGGGCGCGGGGAATGAGCAGTTCTTC. Protein sequence: CASSLRGGAGNEQFF.

The table lists this clone with a count of one. The gene calls are TRBV30 and TRBJ2-4; 14 positions agree with TRBD2. Germline lookup yields CDR1 GTSNPN and CDR2 SVGIG (reference sequence). The CDR3 spans 16 residues. With 2 bases clipped from V and 8 bases from J, the junction kept 8 bases outside the gene matches. This CDR3 reads CAWSTGTSGSTDIQYF. Written as DNA, the CDR3 is TGTGCCTGGAGTACCGGGACTAGCGGGAGTACGGACATTCAGTACTTC.